This entry describes one TCR beta chain. CDR3 length: 14 amino acids. Looked up from germline, CDR1 is KGHSH and CDR2 is LQKENI. V lost 3 bases, J lost 7 bases, and 10 bases lay in between. Measured with immunoSEQ multiplex PCR; TCRdb has only the in-frame clones, and not every one. Among around 64,000 clones listed, about nine tenths were seen once. This entry comes from a study of control samples from healthy donors and cancer patients. The sequenced material came from PBMCs. The chain recombines TRBV18 with TRBJ1-6, with D perhaps matching TRBD1 (6 bases). The receptor comes from a man between 60 and 75 years old with colorectal cancer. The CDR3 spells CASSPTGQNSPLHF. The CDR3 region has the DNA TGTGCCAGCTCACCCACGGGACAAAATTCACCCCTCCACTTT.